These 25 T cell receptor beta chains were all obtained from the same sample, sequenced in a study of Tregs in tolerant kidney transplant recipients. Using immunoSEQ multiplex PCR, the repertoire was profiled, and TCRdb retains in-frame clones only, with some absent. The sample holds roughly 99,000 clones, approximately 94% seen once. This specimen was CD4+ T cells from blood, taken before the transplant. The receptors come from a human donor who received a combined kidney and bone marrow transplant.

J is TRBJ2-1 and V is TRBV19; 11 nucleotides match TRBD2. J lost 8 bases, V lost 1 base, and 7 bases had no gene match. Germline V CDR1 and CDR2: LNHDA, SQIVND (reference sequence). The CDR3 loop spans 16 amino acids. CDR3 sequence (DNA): TGTGCCAGTAGTATAGGTCTAGCGGGGGGCGGCCATGAGCAGTTCTTC. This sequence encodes CASSIGLAGGGHEQFF.

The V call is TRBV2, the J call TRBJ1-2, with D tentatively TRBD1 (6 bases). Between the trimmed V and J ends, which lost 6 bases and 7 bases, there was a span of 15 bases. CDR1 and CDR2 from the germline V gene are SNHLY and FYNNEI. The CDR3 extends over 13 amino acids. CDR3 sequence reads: CASSPTGSPGYTF. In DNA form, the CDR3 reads TGTGCCAGCAGCCCCACAGGGTCTCCTGGCTACACCTTC. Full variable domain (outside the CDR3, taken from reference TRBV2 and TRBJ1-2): EPEVTQTPSHQVTQMGQEVILRCVPISNHLYFYWYRQILGQKVEFLVSFYNNEISEKSEIFDDQFSVERPDGSNFTLKIRSTKLEDSAMYFCASSPTGSPGYTFGSGTRLTVV.

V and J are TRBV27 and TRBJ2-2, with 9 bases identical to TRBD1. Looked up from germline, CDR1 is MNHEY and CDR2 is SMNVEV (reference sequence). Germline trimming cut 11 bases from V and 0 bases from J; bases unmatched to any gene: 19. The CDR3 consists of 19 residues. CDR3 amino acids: CASRRFEDRGPPNTGELFF. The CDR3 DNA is TGTGCCTCGAGACGGTTTGAGGACAGGGGCCCTCCGAACACCGGGGAGCTGTTTTTT.

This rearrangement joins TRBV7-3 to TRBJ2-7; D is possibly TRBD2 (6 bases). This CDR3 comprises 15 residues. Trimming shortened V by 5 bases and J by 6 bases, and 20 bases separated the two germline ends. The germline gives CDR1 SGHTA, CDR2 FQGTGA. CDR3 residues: CASSPAGRETGEQYF. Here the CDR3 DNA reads TGTGCCAGCAGCCCTGCGGGACGGGAGACGGGCGAGCAGTACTTC.

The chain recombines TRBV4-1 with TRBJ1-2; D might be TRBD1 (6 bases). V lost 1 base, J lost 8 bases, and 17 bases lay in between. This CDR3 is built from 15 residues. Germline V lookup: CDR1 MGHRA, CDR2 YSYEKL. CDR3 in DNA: TGCGCCAGCAGCCAAGGTGATCAGGGGCCGAGAGGCTACACCTTC. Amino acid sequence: CASSQGDQGPRGYTF.

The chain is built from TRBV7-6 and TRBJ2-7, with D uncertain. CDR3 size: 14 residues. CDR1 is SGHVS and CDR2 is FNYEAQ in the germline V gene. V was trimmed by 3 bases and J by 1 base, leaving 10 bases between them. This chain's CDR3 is CASSFGAGSYEQYF. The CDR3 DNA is TGTGCCAGCAGCTTCGGAGCTGGGTCCTACGAGCAGTACTTC.

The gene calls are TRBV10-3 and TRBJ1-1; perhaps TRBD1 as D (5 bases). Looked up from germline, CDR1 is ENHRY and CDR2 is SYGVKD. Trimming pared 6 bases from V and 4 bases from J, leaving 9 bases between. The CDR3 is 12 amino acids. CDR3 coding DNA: TGTGCCATCAGAGGGGAGGCCACTGAAGCTTTCTTT. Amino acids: CAIRGEATEAFF.

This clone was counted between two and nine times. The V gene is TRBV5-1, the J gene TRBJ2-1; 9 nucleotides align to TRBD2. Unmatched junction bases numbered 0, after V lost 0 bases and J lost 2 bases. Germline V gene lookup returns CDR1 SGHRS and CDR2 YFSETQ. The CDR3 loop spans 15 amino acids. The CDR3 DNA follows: TGCGCCAGCAGCTTGGGACTAGCGGCCTACAATGAGCAGTTCTTC. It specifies CASSLGLAAYNEQFF. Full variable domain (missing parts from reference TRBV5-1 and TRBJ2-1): KAGVTQTPRYLIKTRGQQVTLSCSPISGHRSVSWYQQTPGQGLQFLFEYFSETQRNKGNFPGRFSGRQFSNSRSEMNVSTLELGDSALYLCASSLGLAAYNEQFFGPGTRLTVL.

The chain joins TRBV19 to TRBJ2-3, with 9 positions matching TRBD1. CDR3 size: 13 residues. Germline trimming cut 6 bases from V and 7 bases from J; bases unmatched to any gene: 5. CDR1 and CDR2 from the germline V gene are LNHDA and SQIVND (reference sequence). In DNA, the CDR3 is TGTGCCAGTAGCGAACAGGGGGCACATACGCAGTATTTT. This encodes CASSEQGAHTQYF.

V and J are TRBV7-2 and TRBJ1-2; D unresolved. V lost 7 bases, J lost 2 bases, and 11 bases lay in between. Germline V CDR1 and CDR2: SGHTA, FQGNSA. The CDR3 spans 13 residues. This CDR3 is CASTPDGNYGYTF. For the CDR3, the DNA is TGTGCCAGCACCCCCGACGGGAACTATGGCTACACCTTC.

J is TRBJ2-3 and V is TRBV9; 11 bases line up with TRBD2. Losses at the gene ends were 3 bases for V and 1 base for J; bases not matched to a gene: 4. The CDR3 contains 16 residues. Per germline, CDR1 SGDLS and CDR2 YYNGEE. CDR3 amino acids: CASSGGTSGGTDTQYF. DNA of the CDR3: TGTGCCAGCAGCGGGGGGACTAGCGGAGGCACAGATACGCAGTATTTT.

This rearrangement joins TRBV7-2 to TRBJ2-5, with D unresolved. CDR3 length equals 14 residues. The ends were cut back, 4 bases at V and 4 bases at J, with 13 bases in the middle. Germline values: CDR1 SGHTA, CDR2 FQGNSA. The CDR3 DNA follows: TGTGCCAGCAGCTCCAGACCGACGGGAGAGACCCAGTACTTC. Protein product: CASSSRPTGETQYF.

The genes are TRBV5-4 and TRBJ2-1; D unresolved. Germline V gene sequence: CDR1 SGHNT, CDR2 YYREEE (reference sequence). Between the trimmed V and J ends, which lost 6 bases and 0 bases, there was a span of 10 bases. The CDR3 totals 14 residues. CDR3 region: CASTFSSSYNEQFF. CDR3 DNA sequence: TGTGCCAGCACCTTTTCGAGCTCCTACAATGAGCAGTTCTTC.

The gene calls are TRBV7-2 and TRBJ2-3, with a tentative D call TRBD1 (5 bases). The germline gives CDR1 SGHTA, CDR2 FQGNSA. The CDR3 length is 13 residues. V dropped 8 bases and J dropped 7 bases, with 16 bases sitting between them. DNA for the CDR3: TGTGCCAGCGCACAAGGGGCCGGAAATACGCAGTATTTT. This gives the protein CASAQGAGNTQYF.

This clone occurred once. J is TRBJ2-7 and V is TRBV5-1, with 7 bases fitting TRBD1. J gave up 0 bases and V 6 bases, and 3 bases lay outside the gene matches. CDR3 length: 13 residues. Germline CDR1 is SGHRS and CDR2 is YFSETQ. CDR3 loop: CASNRDSSYEQYF. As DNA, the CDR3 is TGCGCCAGCAACAGGGACAGCTCCTACGAGCAGTACTTC.

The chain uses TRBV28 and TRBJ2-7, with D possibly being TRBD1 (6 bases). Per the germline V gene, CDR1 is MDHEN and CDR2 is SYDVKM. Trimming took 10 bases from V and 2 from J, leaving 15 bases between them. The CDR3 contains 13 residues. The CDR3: CATMIGQTYEQYF. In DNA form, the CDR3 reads TGTGCCACCATGATCGGACAGACCTACGAGCAGTACTTC. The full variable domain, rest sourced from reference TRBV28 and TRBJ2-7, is DVKVTQSSRYLVKRTGEKVFLECVQDMDHENMFWYRQDPGLGLRLIYFSYDVKMKEKGDIPEGYSVSREKKERFSLILESASTNQTSMYLCATMIGQTYEQYFGPGTRLTVT.

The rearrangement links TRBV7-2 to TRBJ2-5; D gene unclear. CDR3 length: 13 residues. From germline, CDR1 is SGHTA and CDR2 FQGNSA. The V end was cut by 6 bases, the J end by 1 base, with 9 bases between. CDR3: CASRRTGQETQYF. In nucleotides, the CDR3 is TGTGCCAGCAGACGTACGGGCCAAGAGACCCAGTACTTC.

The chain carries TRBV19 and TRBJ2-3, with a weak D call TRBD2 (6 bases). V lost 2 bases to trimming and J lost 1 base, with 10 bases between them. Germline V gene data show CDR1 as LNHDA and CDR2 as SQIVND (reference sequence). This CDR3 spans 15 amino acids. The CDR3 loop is CASSIKPGGTDTQYF. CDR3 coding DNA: TGTGCCAGTAGTATAAAGCCGGGGGGCACAGATACGCAGTATTTT.

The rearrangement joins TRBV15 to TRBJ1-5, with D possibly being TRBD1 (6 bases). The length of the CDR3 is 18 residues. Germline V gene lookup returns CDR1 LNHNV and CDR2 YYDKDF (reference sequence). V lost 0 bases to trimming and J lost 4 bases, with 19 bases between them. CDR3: CATSRDVGHPLRNQPQHF. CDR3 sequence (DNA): TGTGCCACCAGCAGAGATGTGGGACATCCCCTGAGAAATCAGCCCCAGCATTTT.

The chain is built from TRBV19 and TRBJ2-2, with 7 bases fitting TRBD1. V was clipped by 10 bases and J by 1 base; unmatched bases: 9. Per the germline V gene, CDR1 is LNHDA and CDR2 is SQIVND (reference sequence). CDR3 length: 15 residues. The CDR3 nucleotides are TGTGCCACCAAGGGACAGAGCTGGAACACCGGGGAGCTGTTTTTT. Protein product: CATKGQSWNTGELFF.

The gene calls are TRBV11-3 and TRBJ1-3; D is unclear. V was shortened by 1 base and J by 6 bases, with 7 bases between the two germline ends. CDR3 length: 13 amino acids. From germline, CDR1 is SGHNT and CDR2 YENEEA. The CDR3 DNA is TGTGCCAGCAGCTTAGGAGGTGAAAACACCATATATTTT. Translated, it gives CASSLGGENTIYF. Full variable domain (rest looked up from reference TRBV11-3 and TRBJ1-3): EAGVVQSPRYKIIEKKQPVAFWCNPISGHNTLYWYLQNLGQGPELLIRYENEEAVDDSQLPKDRFSAERLKGVDSTLKIQPAELGDSAVYLCASSLGGENTIYFGEGSWLTVV.

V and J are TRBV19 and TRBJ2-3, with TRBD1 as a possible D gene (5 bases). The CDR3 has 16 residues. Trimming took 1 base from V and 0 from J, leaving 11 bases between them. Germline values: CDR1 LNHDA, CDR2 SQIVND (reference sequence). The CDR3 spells CASSIVGRASTDTQYF. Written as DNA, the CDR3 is TGTGCCAGTAGTATAGTGGGCAGGGCTAGCACAGATACGCAGTATTTT.

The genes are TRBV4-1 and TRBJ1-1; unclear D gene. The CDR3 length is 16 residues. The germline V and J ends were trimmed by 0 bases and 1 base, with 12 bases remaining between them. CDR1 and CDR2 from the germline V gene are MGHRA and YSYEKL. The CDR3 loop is CASSQDRVRQNTEAFF. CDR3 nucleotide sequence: TGCGCCAGCAGCCAAGATCGAGTCCGACAGAACACTGAAGCTTTCTTT.

The CDR3 bases are TGTGCCAGCAGCTTGAGGTTCCTTTACACCGGGGAGCTGTTTTTT. Translation gives CASSLRFLYTGELFF. The gene calls are TRBV7-2 and TRBJ2-2; D not certain. V was pared by 3 bases and J by 3 bases, with 11 bases between. Germline V lookup: CDR1 SGHTA, CDR2 FQGNSA. CDR3 length: 15 amino acids.

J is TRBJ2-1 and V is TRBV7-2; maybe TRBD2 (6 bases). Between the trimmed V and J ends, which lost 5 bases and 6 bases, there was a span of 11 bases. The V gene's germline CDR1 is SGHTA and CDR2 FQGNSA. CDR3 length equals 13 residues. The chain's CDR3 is CASSLETSNEQFF. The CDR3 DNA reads TGTGCCAGCAGCCTCGAGACTAGCAATGAGCAGTTCTTC.